This TCR beta chain appears in the sequencing data of a study of OX40 agonist ivuxolimab in advanced cancers. The protocol was immunoSEQ multiplex PCR, while the TCRdb copy is restricted to in-frame clones and leaves out a portion. The table has about 83,000 clones, roughly 80% seen once. This CDR3 comprises 12 residues. The ends lost 5 bases at V and 6 bases at J; junction bases unmatched: 0. Germline V gives CDR1 MNHEY, CDR2 SMNVEV (reference sequence). This receptor was taken from an adult with an advanced solid tumor such as melanoma, head and neck, liver or kidney cancer. Sequencing used CD4+ or CD8+ T cells sorted from blood, obtained in a trial of the OX40 agonist ivuxolimab. V is TRBV27 and J is TRBJ1-2; 10 bases line up with TRBD1. The CDR3 protein is CASSGTGDGYTF. In DNA, the CDR3 is TGTGCCAGCAGTGGGACAGGGGATGGCTACACCTTC.